Sequencing of this T cell receptor (beta chain) was carried out in a study of blood T cell dynamics during melanoma immunotherapy (dated by TCRdb to between 2020 and 2021). About the full investigation: Patients had metastatic melanoma and received first-line pembrolizumab or nivolumab plus ipilimumab as standard of care in the United Kingdom. The training cohort was made up of consecutive patients, while a further independent group of patients from the same centre was pooled to form an external validation set. To identify early correlates of response, the study profiled peripheral T cell receptor repertoires in patients with metastatic melanoma before and after one cycle of checkpoint inhibitor therapy.

What the study reported, not specific to this receptor: The relatively small sample size was acknowledged as something that could potentially limit how far the results can be generalized. Whether the T cell clones driving repertoire changes were melanoma-specific or reflected general immune activation could not be determined in the study. A bifurcated reorganization of the PBMC repertoire at W3, with increased clonality or increased diversity, was observed in patients who later achieved disease control, unlike in progressors.

Explained via the paper, the time point label denotes: pre-treatment baseline. Blood was sampled before treatment (T0) and at week 3 (W3), after the first cycle of checkpoint blockade. Except for two patients with rapid clinical progression, response was assessed 12 weeks after the first infusion by RECIST 1.1; disease control meant complete response, partial response or stable disease. Patients with prior systemic cancer treatment, concomitant immunosuppressant therapy or synchronous other active malignancies were excluded. TCR beta was sequenced in both bulk PBMC and plasma cell-free DNA in order to track circulating cells as well as T cell turnover. PBMC were isolated from blood with Lymphoprep and SepMate tubes, followed by red cell lysis. QIAamp DNA Blood Mini kits were used to extract DNA from both PBMC and sorted T cell subsets. A distance of 13 bases separates the germline ends of V and J, which lose 5 bases and 4 bases respectively. The germline V gene provides CDR1 LGHNT and CDR2 FRNRAP. The CDR3 holds 14 amino acids from the cysteine to the phenylalanine. Kept here is only the CDR3 DNA, which spans 42 bases and is read in frame from base 1.

With respect to this clone: Its antigen is not yet known. No base quality information exists; no much larger clone differs at one position.

For every bulk PBMC sample, a fixed 350 ng of DNA was loaded. TCR beta CDR3 sequences were amplified from genomic DNA using the immunoSEQ TCRb Assay kit according to manufacturer instructions. The KAPA Library Quantification Kit for Illumina platforms was used to quantify pooled libraries by qPCR. Pooled libraries were sequenced on an Illumina NextSeq 500, clustered at 0.6-1.1 pM. The authors' analysis ran thus. The TCR data were analyzed using immunoSEQ ANALYZER and the R LymphoSeq package. A rearrangement efficiency score was calculated as productive divided by the sum of productive and non-productive CDR3 sequences. Clonality was measured with the Gini coefficient and diversity with the Renyi index at alpha=1, compared pairwise between timepoints within each patient. Clonal relatedness, based on an edit distance of 3, and repertoire similarity, based on the Bhattacharyya coefficient, were both computed in LymphoSeq. To classify response, a linear discriminant analysis based on week-3 changes in clonality and diversity was built using the R MASS and caret packages. Held by TCRdb, this immuneACCESS table contains in-frame sequences only and omits some clones. Under half of the omission traces to an unresolved V gene where checked; the cause of the rest is unknown. D and trimming come from the DNA, and the V and J calls and clone size come from that table. This sample lists about 24,000 clones; 87% were detected once. Of the sample, about 4.9% is held by the ten largest clones.

The source was blood, collected from a patient treated with checkpoint blockade. The chain is encoded by TRBV12-5 joined to TRBJ2-3; the D gene is unclear. The TCR comes from a human donor with melanoma. The CDR3 protein sequence reads: CASGPPGTADTQYF. The DNA sequence is as follows: TGTGCTAGTGGTCCCCCCGGTACCGCAGATACGCAGTATTTT.